The present T cell receptor (beta chain) was sequenced within a study of patients and donors after allogeneic stem cell transplantation. This clonotype was detected a few times. TCRdb independently ran MiXCR on the RT-PCR reads; one entry per CDR3 protein. The sample consists of approximately 210,000 distinct CDR3 sequences, 41% of them appearing once. Specimen: blood, either unsorted or a sorted T cell fraction (not recorded which). The receptor comes from a human donor who was either an allogeneic HSCT recipient or a stem cell or donor lymphocyte infusion donor (not recorded which). It is not recorded whose cells these are; they may come from a transplant donor.

DNA for the CDR3: TGTGCCAGCAGCGTAGAAATACAGGCCTTTGGAAACACCATATATTTT. Its protein product is CASSVEIQAFGNTIYF. The rearrangement uses TRBV9 and TRBJ1-3; the D gene is possibly TRBD1 (5 bases). V was trimmed by 0 bases and J by 3 bases, leaving 13 bases between them. Per the germline V gene, CDR1 is SGDLS and CDR2 is YYNGEE. The CDR3 has 16 amino acids.